This record concerns one T cell receptor (beta chain) sequence. This CDR3 comprises 14 residues. Germline V gives CDR1 GTSNPN, CDR2 SVGIG (reference sequence). J was trimmed by 8 bases and V by 2 bases; bases with no gene match: 7. This sample is part of a study of T-cell memory formation after mild COVID-19. MiXCR was run by TCRdb on the 5' RACE reads, yielding one entry per CDR3 protein. The repertoire holds about 350,000 distinct CDR3 sequences, roughly 13% seen once, with 22% in the top ten. This receptor was taken from a man aged 18 to 29 who had mild COVID-19 (a few samples of this study predate the infection). Cell type and time point are not known. The specimen sequenced was PBMCs or a T cell subset sorted from them (not recorded which). The chain has TRBV30 and TRBJ2-4; 9 bases map to TRBD1. The CDR3 nucleotides are TGTGCCTGGAGTAGGACAGGGGATTCTGACATTCAGTACTTC. Protein product: CAWSRTGDSDIQYF.